The next 19 T cell receptor beta chains were all read from a single sample in a study of cytomegalovirus exposure and HLA in healthy donors (dated by TCRdb to the late 2010s). Library generation was performed with the immunoSEQ multiplex PCR assay. For the multiplex PCR, a mixture combining 60 forward primers for TCR Vbeta segments and 13 reverse primers for TCR Jbeta segments was used. What TCRdb holds here is the immuneACCESS table cut down to in-frame rearrangements. Part of the clones is not present; checked against another copy, under half of the missing clones reflect an unresolved V gene, and the others are unexplained. Per the sample table, the count is some 110,000 clones. The ten largest clones take up about 2.3% of the sample. The specimen sequenced was PBMCs. The receptor source for this set is a man aged 40-49 years in good health and CMV-seronegative.

The chain uses TRBV30 and TRBJ2-5, with a tentative D call TRBD1 (6 bases). Germline V CDR1 and CDR2: GTSNPN, SVGIG (reference sequence). V was trimmed by 2 bases and J by 5 bases, leaving 12 bases between them. The CDR3 has 13 amino acids. In DNA, the CDR3 is TGTGCCTGGAGTAACAGGGCTGACGAGACCCAGTACTTC. It yields the protein CAWSNRADETQYF.

CDR3 loop: CASSDDREYYNEQFF. The DNA for the CDR3 is TGTGCCAGCAGCGACGACAGGGAGTACTACAATGAGCAGTTCTTC. The V gene is TRBV11-3, the J gene TRBJ2-1, with TRBD1 identical over 7 bases. Losses at the gene ends were 5 bases for V and 3 bases for J; bases not matched to a gene: 7. CDR1 SGHNT and CDR2 YENEEA come from the germline V gene. CDR3 length: 15 amino acids.

This chain uses TRBV7-2 with TRBJ2-7, with D tentatively TRBD2 (6 bases). This CDR3 has 13 residues. Germline CDR1 SGHTA, CDR2 FQGNSA. Trimming left V 2 bases short and J 2 bases short, with 7 bases between. The CDR3 region is CASSLTSTYEQYF. The CDR3 bases are TGTGCCAGCAGCTTAACTAGCACCTACGAGCAGTACTTC. The complete variable domain, with remaining parts taken from reference TRBV7-2 and TRBJ2-7, reads GAGVSQSPSNKVTEKGKDVELRCDPISGHTALYWYRQSLGQGLEFLIYFQGNSAPDKSGLPSDRFSAERTGGSVSTLTIQRTQQEDSAVYLCASSLTSTYEQYFGPGTRLTVT.

This rearrangement joins TRBV7-2 to TRBJ1-1; D remains unclear. The V end was cut by 1 base, the J end by 1 base, with 22 bases between. Germline assignment: CDR1 SGHTA and CDR2 FQGNSA. CDR3 length equals 19 residues. Here the CDR3 reads CASSLGQRGWAETNTEAFF. As DNA, the CDR3 is TGTGCCAGCAGCTTAGGCCAACGGGGATGGGCAGAGACGAACACTGAAGCTTTCTTT.

The rearrangement uses TRBV5-6 and TRBJ2-7; perhaps TRBD1 as D (5 bases). V lost 2 bases to trimming and J lost 4 bases, with 7 bases between them. CDR1 is SGHDT and CDR2 is YYEEEE in the germline V gene. This CDR3 comprises 12 residues. In nucleotides, the CDR3 is TGTGCCAGCAGCTTACAGGCGTACGAGCAGTACTTC. Its translation: CASSLQAYEQYF.

V usage is TRBV5-4 and J usage is TRBJ2-1; 10 bases align to TRBD1. The V segment lost 4 bases and the J segment 10 bases; nucleotides outside the gene matches: 8. From germline, CDR1 is SGHNT and CDR2 YYREEE (reference sequence). The CDR3 length is 14 residues. DNA of the CDR3: TGTGCCAGCAGCGTCGGGACAGGGGCTCGGGAGCAGTTCTTC. It is translated as CASSVGTGAREQFF.

The chain combines TRBV6-1 with TRBJ1-5; D gene uncertain. This CDR3 is 15 amino acids long. The germline V gene has CDR1 MNHNS and CDR2 SASEGT. V lost 8 bases and J 5 bases, leaving 19 bases between the germline ends. The CDR3 nucleotides are TGTGCCAGCGCCCGGAGTCGTGGCGCGGATCAGCCCCAGCATTTT. It yields the protein CASARSRGADQPQHF.

This rearrangement joins TRBV10-3 to TRBJ2-3; 10 bases map to TRBD1. The junction had 6 bases not matched to a gene; V was cut back by 6 bases and J by 3 bases. Germline V gene sequence: CDR1 ENHRY, CDR2 SYGVKD. This CDR3 has 15 residues. The CDR3 region has the DNA TGTGCCATCAGCGCTGGACAGGGGGGTACAGATACGCAGTATTTT. Its translation is CAISAGQGGTDTQYF.

CDR3 nucleotides: TGTGCCAGCAGCGTTGGTGTGGCGGTACAAGAGACCCAGTACTTC. Translation gives CASSVGVAVQETQYF. This chain links TRBV9 with TRBJ2-5, with D uncertain. The CDR3 totals 15 residues. Between the trimmed V and J ends, which lost 2 bases and 2 bases, there was a span of 13 bases. The germline CDR1 and CDR2 sequences are SGDLS and YYNGEE.

The chain links TRBV7-8 to TRBJ2-7; tentative D call: TRBD1 (5 bases). V lost 1 base to trimming and J lost 2 bases, with 15 bases between them. The CDR3 is 16 residues long. Per the germline V gene, CDR1 is SGHVS and CDR2 is FQNEAQ. The CDR3 sequence is CASSLGNTRQTYEQYF. CDR3 coding DNA: TGTGCCAGCAGCTTAGGGAACACCCGACAGACCTACGAGCAGTACTTC.

The chain couples TRBV4-3 to TRBJ2-5, with D possibly matching TRBD1 (7 bases). V was shortened by 0 bases and J by 4 bases, with 15 bases between the two germline ends. Germline assignment: CDR1 LGHNA and CDR2 YSLEER. The CDR3 runs 16 residues. The CDR3 DNA is TGCGCCAGCAGCCAAGATAGACTTCAGGGGGGAGAGACCCAGTACTTC. Its translation: CASSQDRLQGGETQYF.

The chain has TRBV29-1 and TRBJ1-2; 8 bases map to TRBD1. This CDR3 contains 13 residues. After removal of 1 base from V and 8 bases from J, the junction contained 6 bases not matched to a gene. CDR1 is SQVTM, CDR2 ANQGSEA, per germline. The CDR3, as DNA: TGCAGCGTTGAAGCCGGGACAGGAAAAGGCTACACCTTC. This translates into CSVEAGTGKGYTF.

The CDR3 DNA is TGTGCCAGCAGTTCCCGGGGACAGGGTTGGGAGACCCAGTACTTC. Its protein is CASSSRGQGWETQYF. The chain is built from TRBV6-6 and TRBJ2-5; 9 bases are a match to TRBD1. CDR1 MNHNY and CDR2 SVGAGI come from the germline V gene (reference sequence). The CDR3 is made up of 15 amino acids. J lost 5 bases, V lost 4 bases, and 8 bases had no gene match.

The J gene is TRBJ2-5, the V gene TRBV29-1; 7 positions agree with TRBD1. Matching the DNA end better, TRBJ2-7 makes the J call doubtful. The CDR3 totals 13 residues. The germline V gene has CDR1 SQVTM and CDR2 ANQGSEA. DNA of the CDR3: TGCAGCGTTGCCAGGGACAGAACCTACGAGCAGTACTTC. Translating gives CSVARDRTYEQYF.

CDR3 bases: TGTGCCAGTATAGGGCGGGGAGATTCCTACAATGAGCAGTTCTTC. It encodes CASIGRGDSYNEQFF. This chain links TRBV19 with TRBJ2-1; a possible D gene is TRBD2 (6 bases). This CDR3 is built from 15 residues. The germline V and J ends were trimmed by 7 bases and 1 base, with 14 bases remaining between them. Germline V gene data show CDR1 as LNHDA and CDR2 as SQIVND (reference sequence).

This sequence joins TRBV9 and TRBJ2-1, with 7 positions matching TRBD2. V lost 4 bases to trimming and J lost 2 bases; unmatched junction nucleotides: 6. The CDR3 extends over 15 amino acids. CDR1 and CDR2 from the germline V gene are SGDLS and YYNGEE. CDR3 residues: CASSQSGEPYNEQFF. CDR3 DNA: TGTGCCAGCAGCCAGAGCGGGGAGCCCTACAATGAGCAGTTCTTC.

The V gene is TRBV5-4, the J gene TRBJ2-7; D unclear. This CDR3 comprises 13 residues. V shed 4 bases and J shed 0 bases, with 8 bases lying between them. Germline CDR1 SGHNT, CDR2 YYREEE (reference sequence). CDR3 loop: CASSQRSSYEQYF. CDR3 bases: TGTGCCAGCAGCCAGAGGAGCTCCTACGAGCAGTACTTC.

The V gene is TRBV27, the J gene TRBJ2-5; tentative D call: TRBD1 (5 bases). This CDR3 contains 17 residues. V lost 6 bases and J lost 4, with 24 bases in between. Germline assignment: CDR1 MNHEY and CDR2 SMNVEV (reference sequence). CDR3 in DNA: TGTGCCAGCAGCTCCCGCGCCGGGCCGAACAGGCCAGAGACCCAGTACTTC. Translation gives CASSSRAGPNRPETQYF.

This chain connects TRBV11-1 to TRBJ1-5, with D possibly being TRBD1 (5 bases). V was shortened by 5 bases and J by 4 bases, with 9 bases between the two germline ends. The CDR3 is 13 residues long. The germline CDR1 and CDR2 sequences are SGHAT and FQDESV (reference sequence). In nucleotides, the CDR3 is TGTGCCAGCAGCCCACAGGAGAATCAGCCCCAGCATTTT. This gives the protein CASSPQENQPQHF. The variable domain in full, with the rest retrieved from reference TRBV11-1 and TRBJ1-5, is EAEVAQSPRYKITEKSQAVAFWCDPISGHATLYWYRQILGQGPELLVQFQDESVVDDSQLPKDRFSAERLKGVDSTLKIQPAELGDSAMYLCASSPQENQPQHFGDGTRLSIL.